Sequencing of this T cell receptor beta chain was carried out in a study of blood T cell repertoires in COVID-19. Study summary: Whether acute or convalescent, the COVID-19 samples came from the United States, Italy and Spain. From T cells, B-cell-depleted T cells, or PBMCs came the material, which was cDNA or gDNA.

Original handling: Amplification of reference gene primers provided the estimated nucleated cell counts. Data came from immunoSEQ multiplex PCR; TCRdb stores just in-frame clones and leaves some out. V, J and clone size are taken as reported in that table, and D and trimming were inferred from the DNA itself. The table has 85,000 to 100,000 clones, approximately 90% seen once; the top ten hold less than 2%. Losses at the gene ends were 4 bases for V and 0 bases for J; bases not matched to a gene: 3. Germline CDR1 is LGHDT and CDR2 is YNNKEL (reference sequence). The CDR3 sequence is 15 residues long.

Sequencing used peripheral blood. The chain joins TRBV3-1 (or the pseudogene TRBV3-2) to TRBJ1-2, with 9 positions matching TRBD1. The clonotype was recovered from a man in his 60s with acute or convalescent COVID-19. The CDR3 is CASSRQGGSNYGYTF. The CDR3 DNA follows: TGTGCCAGCAGCCGACAGGGGGGATCTAACTATGGCTACACCTTC.